A single sample is the source of the 8 T cell receptor beta chains below, sequenced in a study of vaccination and CD4 T cells after COVID-19. Treatment reported: roughly nine-day PBMC culture with coronavirus spike peptide pools or control peptides (ViraFEST assay). Researchers used the Oncomine TCR Beta short-read assay to sequence DNA from cultured CD4+ T cells. TCRdb processed the PCR reads anew with MiXCR; each CDR3 protein has one entry. This table has approximately 15,000 distinct CDR3 sequences, roughly 43% appearing once. These receptors lack a known antigen. Specimen: CD4+ T cells from blood, cultured in vitro, collected before SARS-CoV-2 vaccination. These receptors all come from a human donor who had recovered from COVID-19.

This chain joins TRBV7-9 and TRBJ2-7; tentatively, D is TRBD1 (5 bases). CDR1 is SEHNR, CDR2 FQNEAQ, per germline (reference sequence). There are 14 residues in the CDR3. The V end lost 4 bases, the J end lost 0 bases, and 10 bases lay between the germline ends. CDR3 region: CASSSAGNSYEQYF. The CDR3 bases are TGTGCCAGCAGCTCAGCAGGGAACTCCTACGAGCAGTACTTC.

This clonotype was seen more than once but under ten times. This chain connects TRBV6-5 to TRBJ1-1; D is undetermined. The CDR3 spans 14 residues. The V gene's germline CDR1 is MNHEY and CDR2 SVGAGI. Trimming shortened V by 4 bases and J by 0 bases, and 9 bases separated the two germline ends. CDR3 nucleotide sequence: TGTGCCAGCAGTTTCGACGGATTGAACACTGAAGCTTTCTTT. Its translation: CASSFDGLNTEAFF.

A single count supports this clonotype. CDR3 sequence reads: CASSVGTGTTEAFF. In DNA, the CDR3 is TGTGCCAGCAGCGTAGGGACAGGGACCACTGAAGCTTTCTTT. The rearrangement uses TRBV9 and TRBJ1-1, with 8 bases lining up with TRBD1. The CDR3 is made up of 14 amino acids. V lost 0 bases, J lost 4 bases, and 2 bases stayed unmatched. Per germline, CDR1 SGDLS and CDR2 YYNGEE.

This clonotype is medium-sized (0.01 to 0.1%) in the sample. V gene TRBV27 combines with J gene TRBJ1-5; 9 positions agree with TRBD1. There are 16 residues in the CDR3. Germline V gene sequence: CDR1 MNHEY, CDR2 SMNVEV (reference sequence). The J segment lost 7 bases and the V segment lost 2 bases, leaving 9 bases of the junction unmatched. This CDR3 is CASSLVGQGPRQPQHF. In DNA form, the CDR3 reads TGTGCCAGCAGTTTAGTAGGACAGGGGCCCCGGCAGCCCCAGCATTTT.

This chain joins TRBV24-1 and TRBJ2-1, with 8 bases identical to TRBD2. CDR1 and CDR2 (germline): KGHDR, SFDVKD. The CDR3 runs 18 residues. The V and J ends lost 0 bases and 8 bases, in that order; junction bases with no gene match: 14. The CDR3 sequence: CATSDLRASGPECDEQFF. The CDR3 region has the DNA TGTGCCACCAGTGATTTGAGGGCTAGCGGGCCGGAATGCGATGAGCAGTTCTTC.

The rearrangement links TRBV29-1 to TRBJ1-2; maybe TRBD1 (6 bases). The CDR3 covers 12 residues. V dropped 7 bases and J dropped 6 bases, with 15 bases sitting between them. The germline CDR1 and CDR2 sequences are SQVTM and ANQGSEA. The CDR3 coding sequence is TGCAGCGGGGGGGCAGGGGACGATGGCTACACCTTC. It codes for CSGGAGDDGYTF.

This clonotype appeared a few times. The chain couples TRBV6-2 or TRBV6-3 to TRBJ1-2; D gene uncertain. Trimming removed 6 bases from V and 1 base from J, with 9 bases in between. The CDR3 runs 13 residues. Germline CDR1 and CDR2: MNHEY and SVGEGT. As DNA, the CDR3 is TGTGCCAGCAGGGTGGACGGTAACTATGGCTACACCTTC. Translation: CASRVDGNYGYTF.

V and J are TRBV2 and TRBJ1-2, with a possible D match to TRBD1 (5 bases). V dropped 6 bases and J dropped 5 bases, with 13 bases sitting between them. Germline CDR1 is SNHLY and CDR2 is FYNNEI. CDR3 length equals 13 residues. CDR3 sequence: CASSRNQGYGYTF. The CDR3 nucleotides are TGTGCCAGCAGCAGGAATCAGGGATATGGCTACACCTTC. Filled out from reference TRBV2 and TRBJ1-2, the complete variable domain reads EPEVTQTPSHQVTQMGQEVILRCVPISNHLYFYWYRQILGQKVEFLVSFYNNEISEKSEIFDDQFSVERPDGSNFTLKIRSTKLEDSAMYFCASSRNQGYGYTFGSGTRLTVV.